This TCR beta chain is drawn from a study of chemoradiotherapy in HPV16-positive cancers. Study as a whole: Functional T-cell assays on a couple of HPV16-positive patients' cells defined candidate HPV-specific clones and common TCR motifs. Study-wide findings and caveats: HPV-responsive T-cell expansion during chemoradiotherapy was linked to improved recurrence-free survival in HPV16-positive patients. Candidate HPV-specific clones and E7-related TCR motifs grew in tumor during treatment.

Repertoires were sampled repeatedly during chemoradiotherapy. Points on this clone: Its antigen is undetermined.

Germline V gene lookup returns CDR1 MGHRA and CDR2 YSYEKL. The V end lost 0 bases, the J end lost 5 bases, and 10 bases lay between the germline ends. This CDR3 is built from 14 residues. Sequencing was performed with immunoSEQ multiplex PCR; in TCRdb, only in-frame clones are kept and a portion is missing. Here the sample spans 7,000 to 8,500 clones, roughly 88% being singletons. The receptor was isolated from a human donor with HPV-associated anogenital cancer. Sequenced here: tumor tissue, sampled from a patient who underwent chemoradiotherapy. The V and J genes are TRBV4-1 and TRBJ1-1; the D is unclear. The CDR3 DNA reads TGCGCCAGCAGCCAAGAGAGGTCGGGGACTGAAGCTTTCTTT. It encodes CASSQERSGTEAFF.